Described below is a single TCR beta chain sequence and its context. CDR3 length: 16 amino acids. J lost 0 bases, V lost 2 bases, and 3 bases had no gene match. The data originate from a study of CD8 T cells in Susac syndrome. The patients serving as multiple sclerosis controls were treatment-naive. They had stable or active relapsing-remitting disease and fulfilled revised McDonald criteria. RNA was extracted with the RNeasy kit, and a quantity of about 0.45 to 1 ug was reverse transcribed using random hexamers. Multiplex immunoSEQ PCR targeted 54 Vbeta and 13 Jbeta TCR beta segments. TCRdb reprocessed the immunoSEQ multiplex PCR reads with MiXCR, giving one entry per CDR3 protein. The sample contains 170,000 or so distinct CDR3 sequences, 90% to 95% of which appear only once.

The chain carries TRBV12-3 or TRBV12-4 and TRBJ2-1, with 8 bases matching TRBD1. This clonotype originated in a human donor with multiple sclerosis. The sample comprised CD8+ T cells from PBMCs. CDR3 sequence reads: CASSLPGQDSYNEQFF. The CDR3 bases are TGTGCCAGCAGTTTACCGGGACAGGACTCCTACAATGAGCAGTTCTTC.